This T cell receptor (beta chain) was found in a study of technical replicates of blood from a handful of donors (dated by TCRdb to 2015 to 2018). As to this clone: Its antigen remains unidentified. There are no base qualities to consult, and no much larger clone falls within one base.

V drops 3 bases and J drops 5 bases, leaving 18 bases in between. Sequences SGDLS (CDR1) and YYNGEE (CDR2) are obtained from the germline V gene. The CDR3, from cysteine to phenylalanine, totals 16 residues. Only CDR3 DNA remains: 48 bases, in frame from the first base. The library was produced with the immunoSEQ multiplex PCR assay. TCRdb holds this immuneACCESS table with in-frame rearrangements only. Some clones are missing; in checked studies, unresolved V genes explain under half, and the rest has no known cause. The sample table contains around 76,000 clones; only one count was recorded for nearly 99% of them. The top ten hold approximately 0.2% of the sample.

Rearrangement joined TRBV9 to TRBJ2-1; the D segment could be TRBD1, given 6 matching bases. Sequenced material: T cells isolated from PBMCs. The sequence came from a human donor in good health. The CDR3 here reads CASSARLGGTDNEQFF. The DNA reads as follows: TGTGCCAGCAGCGCCCGCCTAGGGGGAACCGACAATGAGCAGTTCTTC.